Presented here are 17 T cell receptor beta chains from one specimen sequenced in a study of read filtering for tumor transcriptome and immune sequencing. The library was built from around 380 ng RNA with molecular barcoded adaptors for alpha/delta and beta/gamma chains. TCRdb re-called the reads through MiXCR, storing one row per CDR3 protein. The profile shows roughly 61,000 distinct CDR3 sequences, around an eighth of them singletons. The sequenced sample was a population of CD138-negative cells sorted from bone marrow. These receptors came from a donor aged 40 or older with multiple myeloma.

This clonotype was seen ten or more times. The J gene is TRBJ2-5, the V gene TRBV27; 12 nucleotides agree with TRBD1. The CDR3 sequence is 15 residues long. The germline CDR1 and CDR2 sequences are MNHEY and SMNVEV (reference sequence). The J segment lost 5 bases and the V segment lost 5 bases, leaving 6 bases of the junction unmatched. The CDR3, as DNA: TGTGCCAGCAGTGCCGGGACAGGGGGCCGGGAGACCCAGTACTTC. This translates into CASSAGTGGRETQYF.

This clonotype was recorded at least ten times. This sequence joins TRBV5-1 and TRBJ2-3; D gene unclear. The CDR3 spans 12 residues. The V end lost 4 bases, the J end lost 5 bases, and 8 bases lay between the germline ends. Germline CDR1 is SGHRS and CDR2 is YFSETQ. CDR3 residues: CASSRRRDTQYF. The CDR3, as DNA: TGCGCCAGCAGCCGTCGGCGAGATACGCAGTATTTT.

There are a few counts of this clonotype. Here the CDR3 DNA reads TGTGCCAGCAGCTTAATCCCTCACCCGGACCATCAGCCCCAGCATTTT. This sequence encodes CASSLIPHPDHQPQHF. The chain links TRBV13 to TRBJ1-5; unclear D gene. Trimming cost V 2 bases and J 5 bases, with 16 bases left between them. In germline, CDR1 is PRHDT, CDR2 FYEKMQ (reference sequence). This CDR3 has 16 amino acids.

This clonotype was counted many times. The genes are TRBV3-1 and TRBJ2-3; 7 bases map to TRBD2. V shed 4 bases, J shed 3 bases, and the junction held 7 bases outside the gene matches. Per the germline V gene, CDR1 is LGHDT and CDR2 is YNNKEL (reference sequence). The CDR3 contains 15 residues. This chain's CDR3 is CASSRLGGGTDTQYF. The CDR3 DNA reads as TGTGCCAGCAGCCGCTTGGGGGGGGGGACAGATACGCAGTATTTT.

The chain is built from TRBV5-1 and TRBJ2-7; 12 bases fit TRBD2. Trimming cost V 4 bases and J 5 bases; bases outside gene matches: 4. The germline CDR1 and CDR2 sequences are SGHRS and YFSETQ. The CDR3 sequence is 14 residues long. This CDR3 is CASSRRTSGDEQYF. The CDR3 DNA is TGCGCCAGCAGCCGCCGGACTAGCGGGGACGAGCAGTACTTC.

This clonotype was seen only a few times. The CDR3 sequence is CASSIWMNTEAFF. The CDR3 nucleotides read TGTGCCAGCAGCATCTGGATGAACACTGAAGCTTTCTTT. V and J are TRBV11-1 and TRBJ1-1; no definite D call. CDR3 length: 13 residues. In germline, CDR1 is SGHAT, CDR2 FQDESV (reference sequence). The V gene lost 5 bases and the J gene lost 0 bases, with 7 bases spanning the gap.

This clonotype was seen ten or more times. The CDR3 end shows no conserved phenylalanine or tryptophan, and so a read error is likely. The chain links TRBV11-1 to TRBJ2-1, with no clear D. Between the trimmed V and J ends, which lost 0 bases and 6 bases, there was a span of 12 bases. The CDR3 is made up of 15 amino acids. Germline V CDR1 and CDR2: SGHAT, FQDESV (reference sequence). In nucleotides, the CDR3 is TGTGCCAGCAGCTTAGCGATTTTCATACTCAATGAGCAGTTCTCC. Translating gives CASSLAIFILNEQFS.

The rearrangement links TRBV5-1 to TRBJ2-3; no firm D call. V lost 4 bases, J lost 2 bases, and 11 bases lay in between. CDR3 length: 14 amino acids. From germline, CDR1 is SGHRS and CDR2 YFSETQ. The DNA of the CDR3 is TGCGCCAGCAGCCAAAATGGACCCACAGATACGCAGTATTTT. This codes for CASSQNGPTDTQYF.

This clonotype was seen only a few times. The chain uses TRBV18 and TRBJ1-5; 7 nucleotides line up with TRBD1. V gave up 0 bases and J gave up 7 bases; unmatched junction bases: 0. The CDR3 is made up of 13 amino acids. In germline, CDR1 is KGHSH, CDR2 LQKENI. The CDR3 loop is CASSPPGGQPQHF. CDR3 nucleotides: TGTGCCAGCTCACCACCAGGGGGCCAGCCCCAGCATTTT. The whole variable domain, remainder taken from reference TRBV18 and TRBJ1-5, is NAGVMQNPRHLVRRRGQEARLRCSPMKGHSHVYWYRQLPEEGLKFMVYLQKENIIDESGMPKERFSAEFPKEGPSILRIQQVVRGDSAAYFCASSPPGGQPQHFGDGTRLSIL.

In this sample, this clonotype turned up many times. The CDR3 bases are TGCAGTGCCAGCGGGGGACTTAGCTCCTACAATGAGCAGTTCTTC. This translates into CSASGGLSSYNEQFF. The rearrangement links TRBV20-1 to TRBJ2-1; the match to TRBD2 covers 8 bases. Per germline, CDR1 DFQATT and CDR2 SNEGSKA (reference sequence). This CDR3 has 15 residues. V dropped 6 bases and J dropped 0; count of bases not matched to a gene: 7.

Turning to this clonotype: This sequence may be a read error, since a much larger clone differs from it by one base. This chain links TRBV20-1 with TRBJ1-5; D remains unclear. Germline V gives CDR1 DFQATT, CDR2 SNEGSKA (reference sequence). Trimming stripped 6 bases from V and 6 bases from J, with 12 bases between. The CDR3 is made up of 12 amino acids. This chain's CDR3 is CSATAGSQPQHF. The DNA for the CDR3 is TGCAGTGCAACTGCGGGGAGTCAGCCCCAGCATTTT.

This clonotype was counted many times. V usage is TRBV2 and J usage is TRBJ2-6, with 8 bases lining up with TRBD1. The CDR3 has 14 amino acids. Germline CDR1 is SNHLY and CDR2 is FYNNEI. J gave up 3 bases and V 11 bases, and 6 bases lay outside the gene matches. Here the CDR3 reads CAGQTGVGANVLTF. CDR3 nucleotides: TGTGCCGGGCAGACAGGGGTTGGGGCCAACGTCCTGACTTTC.

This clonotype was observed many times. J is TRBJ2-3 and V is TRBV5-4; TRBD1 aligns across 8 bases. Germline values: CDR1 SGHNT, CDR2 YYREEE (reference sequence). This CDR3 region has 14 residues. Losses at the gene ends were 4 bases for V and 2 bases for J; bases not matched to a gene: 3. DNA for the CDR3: TGTGCCAGCAGCGGGGACAGGCTCACAGATACGCAGTATTTT. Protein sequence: CASSGDRLTDTQYF.

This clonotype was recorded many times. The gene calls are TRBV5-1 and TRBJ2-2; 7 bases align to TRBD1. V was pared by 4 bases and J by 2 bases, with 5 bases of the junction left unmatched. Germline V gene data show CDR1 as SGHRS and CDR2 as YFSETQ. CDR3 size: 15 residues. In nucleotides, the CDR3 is TGCGCCAGCAGCCACCGGGACAGTAACACCGGGGAGCTGTTTTTT. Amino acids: CASSHRDSNTGELFF.

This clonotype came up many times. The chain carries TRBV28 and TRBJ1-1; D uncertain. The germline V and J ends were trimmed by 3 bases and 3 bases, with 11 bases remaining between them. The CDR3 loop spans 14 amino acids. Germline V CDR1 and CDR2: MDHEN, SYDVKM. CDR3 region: CASSLGQPYTEAFF. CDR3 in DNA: TGTGCCAGCAGTTTGGGTCAGCCTTACACTGAAGCTTTCTTT.

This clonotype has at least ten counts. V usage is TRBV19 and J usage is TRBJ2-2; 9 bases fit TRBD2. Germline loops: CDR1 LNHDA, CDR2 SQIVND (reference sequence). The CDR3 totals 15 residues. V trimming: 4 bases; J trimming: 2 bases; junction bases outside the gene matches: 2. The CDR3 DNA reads TGTGCCAGTAGTAGTAGCGGGGGAAACACCGGGGAGCTGTTTTTT. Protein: CASSSSGGNTGELFF.

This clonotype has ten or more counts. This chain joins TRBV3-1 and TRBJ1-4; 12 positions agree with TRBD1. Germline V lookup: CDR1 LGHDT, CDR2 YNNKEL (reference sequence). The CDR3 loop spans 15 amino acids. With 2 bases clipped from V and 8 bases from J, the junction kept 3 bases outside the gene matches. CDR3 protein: CASSQRGTGGEKLFF. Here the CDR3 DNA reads TGTGCCAGCAGCCAACGTGGGACAGGGGGCGAAAAACTGTTTTTT.